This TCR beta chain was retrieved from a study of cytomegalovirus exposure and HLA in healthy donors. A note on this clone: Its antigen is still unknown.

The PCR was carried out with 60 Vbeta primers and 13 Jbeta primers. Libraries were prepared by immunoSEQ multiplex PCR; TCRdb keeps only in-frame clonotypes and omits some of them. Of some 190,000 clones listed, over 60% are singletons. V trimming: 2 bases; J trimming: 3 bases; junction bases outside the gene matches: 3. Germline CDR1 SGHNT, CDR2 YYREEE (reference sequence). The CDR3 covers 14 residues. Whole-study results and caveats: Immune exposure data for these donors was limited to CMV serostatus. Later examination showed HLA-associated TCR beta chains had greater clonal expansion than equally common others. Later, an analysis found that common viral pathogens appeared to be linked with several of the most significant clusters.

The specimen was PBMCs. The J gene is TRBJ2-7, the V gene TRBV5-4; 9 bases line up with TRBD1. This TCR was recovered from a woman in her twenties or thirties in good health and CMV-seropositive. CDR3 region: CASSLQTGGYEQYF. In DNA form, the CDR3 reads TGTGCCAGCAGCTTACAGACAGGGGGCTACGAGCAGTACTTC.